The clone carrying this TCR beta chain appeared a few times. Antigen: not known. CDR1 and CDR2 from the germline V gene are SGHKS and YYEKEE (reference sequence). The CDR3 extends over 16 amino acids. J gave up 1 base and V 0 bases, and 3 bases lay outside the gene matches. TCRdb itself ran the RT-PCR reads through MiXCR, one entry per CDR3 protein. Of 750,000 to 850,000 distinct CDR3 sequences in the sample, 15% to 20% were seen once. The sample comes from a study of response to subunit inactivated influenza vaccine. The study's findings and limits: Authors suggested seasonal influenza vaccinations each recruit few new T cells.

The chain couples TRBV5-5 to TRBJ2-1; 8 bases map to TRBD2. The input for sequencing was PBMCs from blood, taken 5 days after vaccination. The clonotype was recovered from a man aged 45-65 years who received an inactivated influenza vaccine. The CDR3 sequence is CASSLDPGGSYNEQFF. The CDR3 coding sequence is TGTGCCAGCAGCTTGGATCCGGGGGGGTCCTACAATGAGCAGTTCTTC.